One sample yielded the 26 T cell receptor beta chains listed below, sequenced in a study of cytomegalovirus exposure and HLA in healthy donors. Researchers ran the PCR with 60 Vbeta and 13 Jbeta primers. TCRdb keeps only in-frame clones here, not all; method: immunoSEQ multiplex PCR. The table lists about 180,000 clones, roughly 75% of them singletons. The sample was PBMCs. Receptors originate from a man in his forties in good health and CMV-seronegative.

Regarding this clone: At one of its ends the junction is not consistent with the germline gene, which may arise from a read error. V usage is TRBV7-9 and J usage is TRBJ2-7; 7 bases agree with TRBD2. Germline V gene sequence: CDR1 SEHNR, CDR2 FQNEAQ (reference sequence). CDR3 length: 16 residues. CDR3: CSSSLPQTSYSYEQYF. The CDR3 region has the DNA TGTTCCAGCAGCTTACCTCAGACTAGCTACTCCTACGAGCAGTACTTC.

The gene calls are TRBV9 and TRBJ2-5; 7 nucleotides line up with TRBD1. This CDR3 is 16 amino acids long. The ends lost 3 bases at V and 1 base at J; junction bases unmatched: 9. Germline V CDR1 and CDR2: SGDLS, YYNGEE. The CDR3 sequence is CASSAHTGTAQETQYF. CDR3 DNA: TGTGCCAGCAGCGCCCATACCGGGACAGCCCAAGAGACCCAGTACTTC.

This clone was seen only once. V is TRBV5-1 and J is TRBJ1-4, with no clear D. This CDR3 comprises 14 residues. In germline, CDR1 is SGHRS, CDR2 YFSETQ. The ends were cut back, 0 bases at V and 3 bases at J, with 6 bases in the middle. The CDR3 is CASSLGSANEKLFF. The CDR3 bases are TGCGCCAGCAGCTTGGGTTCGGCTAATGAAAAACTGTTTTTT.

The chain carries TRBV7-9 and TRBJ2-3; 10 bases are a match to TRBD1. J was trimmed by 3 bases and V by 5 bases; bases with no gene match: 2. The CDR3 is 14 residues long. Germline-derived CDR1 and CDR2 are SEHNR and FQNEAQ (reference sequence). The CDR3 loop is CASSRDRGTDTQYF. In nucleotides, the CDR3 is TGTGCCAGCAGCCGGGACAGGGGAACAGATACGCAGTATTTT.

This clone was detected only once. The chain combines TRBV19 with TRBJ1-4, with TRBD1 matching over 9 bases. V trimming: 4 bases; J trimming: 7 bases; junction bases outside the gene matches: 4. The CDR3 covers 14 residues. Germline V CDR1 and CDR2: LNHDA, SQIVND (reference sequence). The CDR3 loop is CASSTTGGSEKLFF. The CDR3 DNA reads as TGTGCCAGTAGTACGACAGGGGGTTCTGAAAAACTGTTTTTT.

The rearrangement uses TRBV7-2 and TRBJ2-1; the match to TRBD2 covers 12 bases. This CDR3 comprises 16 residues. V was pared by 1 base and J by 7 bases, with 5 bases of the junction left unmatched. Germline CDR1 SGHTA, CDR2 FQGNSA. The CDR3: CASSLVASGRGNEQFF. The CDR3 nucleotides read TGTGCCAGCAGCTTAGTAGCTAGCGGGAGGGGGAATGAGCAGTTCTTC.

The V call is TRBV7-2, the J call TRBJ2-2; 8 nucleotides agree with TRBD1. Looked up from germline, CDR1 is SGHTA and CDR2 is FQGNSA. The V gene end was trimmed by 5 bases and the J gene end by 4 bases; junction bases not matched to a gene: 9. The length of the CDR3 is 16 residues. Here the CDR3 reads CASSILRGRGTGELFF. The CDR3 DNA is TGTGCCAGCAGCATACTCAGGGGGCGCGGCACCGGGGAGCTGTTTTTT. The full variable domain, with the rest looked up from reference TRBV7-2 and TRBJ2-2, is GAGVSQSPSNKVTEKGKDVELRCDPISGHTALYWYRQSLGQGLEFLIYFQGNSAPDKSGLPSDRFSAERTGGSVSTLTIQRTQQEDSAVYLCASSILRGRGTGELFFGEGSRLTVL.

The chain combines TRBV7-2 with TRBJ2-7; 7 bases agree with TRBD1. Germline V CDR1 and CDR2: SGHTA, FQGNSA. The CDR3 has 15 amino acids. With 6 bases clipped from V and 5 bases from J, the junction kept 13 bases outside the gene matches. The CDR3 region has the DNA TGTGCCAGCAGGCCTAGGGGGCTTACTACCCACGAGCAGTACTTC. It translates to CASRPRGLTTHEQYF.

The chain recombines TRBV7-2 with TRBJ1-2; no clear D gene. Germline-derived CDR1 and CDR2 are SGHTA and FQGNSA. With 5 bases removed from V and 0 bases from J, the gap between germline ends came to 13 bases. The CDR3 is made up of 15 amino acids. CDR3 in DNA: TGTGCCAGCAGCCCGCTCGGTTTCGCTAACTATGGCTACACCTTC. Translating it yields CASSPLGFANYGYTF.

V gene TRBV11-2 combines with J gene TRBJ2-1; tentatively, D is TRBD2 (5 bases). Germline-derived CDR1 and CDR2 are SGHAT and FQNNGV. The CDR3 contains 11 residues. V was clipped by 5 bases and J by 9 bases, with 8 bases between them. CDR3 DNA: TGTGCCAGCAGCGAGGGCGGTGAGCAGTTCTTC. Translating it yields CASSEGGEQFF.

The chain joins TRBV19 to TRBJ1-1, with D perhaps matching TRBD1 (5 bases). Germline lookup yields CDR1 LNHDA and CDR2 SQIVND (reference sequence). V was trimmed by 3 bases and J by 1 base, leaving 9 bases between them. There are 14 residues in the CDR3. The DNA of the CDR3 is TGTGCCAGTAGTATCGGGGGAGGGAACACTGAAGCTTTCTTT. It is translated as CASSIGGGNTEAFF.

V and J are TRBV29-1 and TRBJ2-1; 8 bases match TRBD1. The V segment lost 6 bases and the J segment 10 bases; nucleotides outside the gene matches: 11. This CDR3 has 13 residues. Germline CDR1 and CDR2: SQVTM and ANQGSEA. The CDR3 loop reads CSVVGQVGLEQFF. The CDR3 DNA follows: TGCAGCGTGGTGGGACAGGTGGGTTTGGAGCAGTTCTTC.

This chain joins TRBV7-8 and TRBJ1-3, with D perhaps TRBD1 (5 bases). V gave up 5 bases and J gave up 1 base, with 12 bases separating them. Germline CDR1 reads SGHVS; CDR2 reads FQNEAQ. The CDR3 covers 15 residues. The CDR3 DNA is TGTGCCAGCAGCCTGGAGGGGTTTTCTGGAAACACCATATATTTT. Amino acid sequence: CASSLEGFSGNTIYF. The whole variable domain, remainder taken from reference TRBV7-8 and TRBJ1-3, is GAGVSQSPRYKVAKRGQDVALRCDPISGHVSLFWYQQALGQGPEFLTYFQNEAQLDKSGLPSDRFFAERPEGSVSTLKIQRTQQEDSAVYLCASSLEGFSGNTIYFGEGSWLTVV.

This clone has a handful of counts. The chain carries TRBV4-1 and TRBJ2-3, with D possibly TRBD2 on 6 matching bases. Germline loops: CDR1 MGHRA, CDR2 YSYEKL. CDR3 length: 17 amino acids. V was clipped by 4 bases and J by 0 bases, with 17 bases between them. CDR3 region: CASSLQPLAHSTDTQYF. The CDR3 nucleotides are TGCGCCAGCAGCCTCCAACCCCTAGCGCATAGCACAGATACGCAGTATTTT.

The chain combines TRBV29-1 with TRBJ1-3, with D maybe TRBD1 (6 bases). The ends were cut back, 1 base at V and 2 bases at J, with 9 bases in the middle. CDR3 size: 14 residues. The V gene's germline CDR1 is SQVTM and CDR2 ANQGSEA. This CDR3 reads CSVEGTAAGNTIYF. CDR3 DNA: TGCAGCGTTGAAGGGACAGCGGCTGGAAACACCATATATTTT.

CDR3 sequence: CASSPGSGVNEQFF. DNA for the CDR3: TGCGCCAGCAGCCCCGGATCGGGAGTAAATGAGCAGTTCTTC. V is TRBV4-1 and J is TRBJ2-1; D perhaps matches TRBD2 (6 bases). Germline assignment: CDR1 MGHRA and CDR2 YSYEKL. The CDR3 totals 14 residues. The ends were cut back, 4 bases at V and 7 bases at J, with 14 bases in the middle.

The rearrangement links TRBV18 to TRBJ2-4; no clear D. CDR1 is KGHSH and CDR2 is LQKENI in the germline V gene. The CDR3 is made up of 15 amino acids. Trimming stripped 3 bases from V and 5 bases from J, with 14 bases between. The DNA for the CDR3 is TGTGCCAGCTCACCTTTTGCTAGTATCGAAAACATTCAGTACTTC. Translating it yields CASSPFASIENIQYF.

This rearrangement joins TRBV18 to TRBJ1-2; D gene unclear. The CDR3 loop spans 15 amino acids. V dropped 2 bases and J dropped 4 bases, with 14 bases sitting between them. Germline values: CDR1 KGHSH, CDR2 LQKENI. The CDR3 nucleotides read TGTGCCAGCTCACCAGAGGTCAATTCTCTCTATGGCTACACCTTC. Protein product: CASSPEVNSLYGYTF. The whole variable domain, filled in from reference TRBV18 and TRBJ1-2, reads NAGVMQNPRHLVRRRGQEARLRCSPMKGHSHVYWYRQLPEEGLKFMVYLQKENIIDESGMPKERFSAEFPKEGPSILRIQQVVRGDSAAYFCASSPEVNSLYGYTFGSGTRLTVV.

This chain uses TRBV4-1 with TRBJ1-4, with D possibly being TRBD1 (6 bases). V was clipped by 2 bases and J by 2 bases, with 12 bases between them. The CDR3 covers 16 residues. The V gene's germline CDR1 is MGHRA and CDR2 YSYEKL. CDR3 in DNA: TGCGCCAGCAGCCAACAGAACAGGGTGACTAATGAAAAACTGTTTTTT. It encodes CASSQQNRVTNEKLFF.

CDR3 coding DNA: TGTGCCAGCAGCCTATACGGGGGACCGGCCTACGAGCAGTACTTC. It yields the protein CASSLYGGPAYEQYF. The chain uses TRBV7-9 and TRBJ2-7; the D gene is possibly TRBD2 (6 bases). Germline values: CDR1 SEHNR, CDR2 FQNEAQ (reference sequence). V was pared by 5 bases and J by 2 bases, with 16 bases between. The length of the CDR3 is 15 residues.

This rearrangement joins TRBV25-1 to TRBJ1-1; 10 nucleotides line up with TRBD1. V was clipped by 5 bases and J by 1 base; unmatched bases: 4. Per germline, CDR1 MGHDK and CDR2 SYGVNS. This CDR3 contains 15 residues. The CDR3 loop reads CASSNRDRGNTEAFF. Written as DNA, the CDR3 is TGTGCCAGCAGTAACCGGGACAGGGGGAACACTGAAGCTTTCTTT. Combining the CDR3 with reference TRBV25-1 and TRBJ1-1 gives the whole variable domain EADIYQTPRYLVIGTGKKITLECSQTMGHDKMYWYQQDPGMELHLIHYSYGVNSTEKGDLSSESTVSRIRTEHFPLTLESARPSHTSQYLCASSNRDRGNTEAFFGQGTRLTVV.

The chain uses TRBV5-5 and TRBJ1-5; 9 bases match TRBD1. This CDR3 has 14 amino acids. The germline V gene encodes CDR1 SGHKS and CDR2 YYEKEE (reference sequence). The V gene end was trimmed by 4 bases and the J gene end by 5 bases; junction bases not matched to a gene: 4. In DNA form, the CDR3 reads TGTGCCAGCAGCCGGGACAGGGTGTATCAGCCCCAGCATTTT. It specifies CASSRDRVYQPQHF.

V gene TRBV7-9 combines with J gene TRBJ1-1; possible D gene TRBD1, 5 bases. The germline V gene encodes CDR1 SEHNR and CDR2 FQNEAQ (reference sequence). This CDR3 is built from 12 residues. V gave up 1 base and J gave up 11 bases, with 11 bases separating them. Written as DNA, the CDR3 is TGTGCCAGCAGCTTAGAGATGGGGGGGGCTTTCTTT. Amino acid sequence: CASSLEMGGAFF.

The rearrangement joins TRBV29-1 to TRBJ1-4; no clear D. There are 13 residues in the CDR3. V dropped 1 base and J dropped 6 bases, with 9 bases sitting between them. CDR1 and CDR2 from the germline V gene are SQVTM and ANQGSEA. The CDR3 DNA reads TGCAGCGTTGAAGTTGGCGGCTATGAAAAACTGTTTTTT. Protein: CSVEVGGYEKLFF.

This clone came up a few times. The chain carries TRBV5-8 and TRBJ2-1; the D is unclear. Germline V gives CDR1 SGHTS, CDR2 YDEGEE. The length of the CDR3 is 14 residues. V lost 0 bases and J lost 2, with 6 bases in between. The CDR3 loop reads CASSLGTAYNEQFF. The CDR3 DNA follows: TGTGCCAGCAGCTTGGGAACAGCCTACAATGAGCAGTTCTTC.

V and J are TRBV5-6 and TRBJ2-1, with TRBD1 matching 10 bases. This CDR3 comprises 16 residues. With V trimmed by 4 bases and J by 0 bases, 4 bases remained unmatched. Germline V gives CDR1 SGHDT, CDR2 YYEEEE. Here the CDR3 reads CASSRGQGSSYNEQFF. CDR3 DNA: TGTGCCAGCAGCAGGGGACAGGGGAGCTCCTACAATGAGCAGTTCTTC.